What follows is one T cell receptor (beta chain) and its context. This sample is drawn from a study of monozygotic twins with inflammatory bowel disease. This CDR3 comprises 11 residues. CDR1 is DFQATT and CDR2 is SNEGSKA in the germline V gene (reference sequence). Researchers used template switching to add UMIs featuring a 6-nucleotide sample barcode. TCRdb re-analyzed the 5' RACE reads; it lists each CDR3 protein once, without DNA. The sample yields about 450,000 distinct CDR3 sequences, of which the top ten take up roughly 2.2%. One blood sample of approximately 2.5 ml was taken from each donor. The sequencing input was blood. J is TRBJ2-5 and V is TRBV20-1. This TCR derives from a human donor with ulcerative colitis or Crohn's disease, or a healthy co-twin of an affected twin (not recorded which). This chain's CDR3 is CSARDVETQYF.